One and the same sample provided the 12 T cell receptor beta chains below, sequenced in a study of shared clonotypes between healthy human individuals. Sequencing was performed with immunoSEQ multiplex PCR; in TCRdb, only in-frame clones are kept and a portion is missing. The repertoire holds a few million clones, with 90% to 96% as singletons. The sample comprised naive CD4+ T cells sorted from blood. Subset meaning: CD45RA+ positively selected. Receptor source: a man aged 18 to 35 in good health.

The rearrangement links TRBV7-9 to TRBJ2-1; D not certain. V lost 1 base to trimming and J lost 5 bases, with 6 bases between them. Germline loops: CDR1 SEHNR, CDR2 FQNEAQ (reference sequence). CDR3 length equals 13 residues. The CDR3 reads CASSLDLNNEQFF. CDR3 sequence (DNA): TGTGCCAGCAGCTTAGACCTGAACAATGAGCAGTTCTTC.

Of note for this clone: Additional DNA sequences in this sample encode the identical CDR3. The V and J genes are TRBV5-1 and TRBJ2-5; the D gene is possibly TRBD1 (5 bases). Per germline, CDR1 SGHRS and CDR2 YFSETQ. The CDR3 runs 14 residues. With 0 bases removed from V and 3 bases from J, the gap between germline ends came to 9 bases. CDR3 bases: TGCGCCAGCAGCTTGGGAAGGGGCGAAGAGACCCAGTACTTC. This translates into CASSLGRGEETQYF. The whole variable domain, filled in from reference TRBV5-1 and TRBJ2-5, reads KAGVTQTPRYLIKTRGQQVTLSCSPISGHRSVSWYQQTPGQGLQFLFEYFSETQRNKGNFPGRFSGRQFSNSRSEMNVSTLELGDSALYLCASSLGRGEETQYFGPGTRLLVL.

The rearrangement joins TRBV5-1 to TRBJ1-3; no firm D call. Trimming removed 0 bases at V and 0 bases at J, with 13 bases between. This CDR3 is built from 17 residues. Germline-derived CDR1 and CDR2 are SGHRS and YFSETQ. In nucleotides, the CDR3 is TGCGCCAGCAGCTTGGACAGCTTTACTCCCTCTGGAAACACCATATATTTT. It specifies CASSLDSFTPSGNTIYF.

V usage is TRBV10-3 and J usage is TRBJ2-5; D unresolved. The length of the CDR3 is 13 residues. Trimming took 6 bases from V and 1 from J, leaving 9 bases between them. Germline V CDR1 and CDR2: ENHRY, SYGVKD. CDR3 residues: CAIRGQIQETQYF. The CDR3 DNA is TGTGCCATCAGAGGGCAGATCCAAGAGACCCAGTACTTC.

The chain recombines TRBV5-1 with TRBJ1-2; 8 bases map to TRBD1. The V segment lost 5 bases and the J segment 1 base; nucleotides outside the gene matches: 10. CDR3 length equals 16 residues. Germline V gene data show CDR1 as SGHRS and CDR2 as YFSETQ. CDR3 nucleotide sequence: TGCGCCAGCAGTGAATTTGGACAGGGCGGTAACTATGGCTACACCTTC. The encoded protein is CASSEFGQGGNYGYTF.

The genes are TRBV9 and TRBJ1-1, with 8 positions matching TRBD1. The V gene's germline CDR1 is SGDLS and CDR2 YYNGEE. The CDR3 runs 15 residues. J gave up 4 bases and V 6 bases, and 11 bases lay outside the gene matches. The CDR3 DNA reads as TGTGCCAGCACCCGCCTCCAGGGGGCGGTCACTGAAGCTTTCTTT. Protein: CASTRLQGAVTEAFF.

The rearrangement joins TRBV6-6 to TRBJ1-4; no clear D gene. Germline CDR1 is MNHNY and CDR2 is SVGAGI (reference sequence). V shed 7 bases and J shed 3 bases, with 0 bases lying between them. This CDR3 has 10 residues. For the CDR3, the DNA is TGTGCCAGCACTAATGAAAAACTGTTTTTT. Its translation is CASTNEKLFF.

This clone appeared a single time. V and J are TRBV29-1 and TRBJ1-1, with 8 bases identical to TRBD1. The CDR3 consists of 14 residues. J was trimmed by 5 bases and V by 2 bases; bases with no gene match: 7. Germline lookup yields CDR1 SQVTM and CDR2 ANQGSEA. CDR3: CSVENQGAVTEAFF. CDR3 DNA: TGCAGCGTTGAAAATCAGGGGGCGGTGACTGAAGCTTTCTTT.

The rearrangement links TRBV28 to TRBJ2-1; 10 bases align to TRBD2. The CDR3 has 15 amino acids. The V gene end was trimmed by 7 bases and the J gene end by 5 bases; junction bases not matched to a gene: 8. Per germline, CDR1 MDHEN and CDR2 SYDVKM. CDR3 DNA sequence: TGTGCCAGCACCATAGCGGGGGGACCCCACAATGAGCAGTTCTTC. As protein: CASTIAGGPHNEQFF.

The V call is TRBV15, the J call TRBJ1-4; D might be TRBD1 (5 bases). This CDR3 region has 12 residues. The V gene lost 2 bases and the J gene lost 11 bases, with 9 bases spanning the gap. Germline V gene sequence: CDR1 LNHNV, CDR2 YYDKDF (reference sequence). The CDR3 region has the DNA TGTGCCACCAGCAGAAACGGGGGGAAACTGTTTTTT. Translated: CATSRNGGKLFF. Complete variable domain (other parts from reference TRBV15 and TRBJ1-4): DAMVIQNPRYQVTQFGKPVTLSCSQTLNHNVMYWYQQKSSQAPKLLFHYYDKDFNNEADTPDNFQSRRPNTSFCFLDIRSPGLGDTAMYLCATSRNGGKLFFGSGTQLSVL.

The chain couples TRBV7-6 to TRBJ1-2, with 7 nucleotides matching TRBD1. CDR3 length: 13 amino acids. Germline values: CDR1 SGHVS, CDR2 FNYEAQ. Trimming cost V 3 bases and J 9 bases; bases outside gene matches: 7. The CDR3 DNA reads TGTGCCAGCAGCTTGACAGGGTCCTTGAGCTACACCTTC. It specifies CASSLTGSLSYTF.

The chain employs TRBV27 and TRBJ2-1; 7 bases align to TRBD2. The CDR3 has 20 amino acids. CDR1 is MNHEY and CDR2 is SMNVEV in the germline V gene (reference sequence). V gave up 4 bases and J gave up 3 bases; unmatched junction bases: 21. CDR3 nucleotide sequence: TGTGCCAGCAGTTCAGACCTCTTACGGGGGGTCTCGAATTTCTACAATGAGCAGTTCTTC. The encoded protein is CASSSDLLRGVSNFYNEQFF.